A selection of T cell receptor beta chains follows, all from one sample in a study of identical twins. TCRdb analysed the 5' RACE reads with MiXCR anew, one entry per CDR3 protein. Among around 1.7 million distinct CDR3 sequences listed, 25% to 35% were seen once. Sequenced: cord blood. Every receptor here comes from a newborn girl in good health. The CDR3 runs from the conserved cysteine through the conserved F or W. The D gene is left open where the match is weak. Where a row states a size, it is once, few, many or the class of an expanded clone; other rows omit it.

v_gene	d_gene	abundance	j_gene	CDR3nt	CDR3aa
TRBV6-1	TRBD1	few	TRBJ1-2	TGTGCCAGCAGTGAAGCCCGATTGACAGGGAACTATGGCTACACCTTC	CASSEARLTGNYGYTF
TRBV20-1	TRBD1	.	TRBJ1-6	TGCAGTGCCACCTCCGGGACAGTTAATTCACCCCTCCACTTT	CSATSGTVNSPLHF
TRBV20-1	.	few	TRBJ1-2	TGCAGTGCTCCCCCCATTTGGGGCTATGGCTACACCTTC	CSAPPIWGYGYTF
TRBV11-2	.	many	TRBJ2-7	TGTGCCAGCAGCTTATGGGGGGGCAACTCCTACGAGCAGTACTTC	CASSLWGGNSYEQYF
TRBV6-1	.	.	TRBJ1-5	TGTGCCAGCACCCTCGTGCGGCTTTTGAGCAATCAGCCCCAGCATTTT	CASTLVRLLSNQPQHF
TRBV6-6	.	.	TRBJ2-3	TGTGCCAGCAGGGCAGGGTTATCGTACGATACGCAGTATTTT	CASRAGLSYDTQYF
TRBV10-3	TRBD2	.	TRBJ2-3	TGTGCCATCAGTCCGGGACTAGCGGGAGGTACGCAGTATTTT	CAISPGLAGGTQYF
TRBV29-1	TRBD1	few	TRBJ1-6	TGCAGCGTTGAGGCGGGACAGGTCTTCTATAATTCACCCCTCCACTTT	CSVEAGQVFYNSPLHF
TRBV9	.	.	TRBJ2-7	TGTACCAGCAGCGTAGACCCCTCCTACGAGCAGTACTTC	CTSSVDPSYEQYF
TRBV12-3/TRBV12-4	.	many	TRBJ1-2	TGTGCCAGCAGTCCTATCAATGGCTACACCTTC	CASSPINGYTF
TRBV9	.	.	TRBJ2-4	.	CASSVGGGTLYERYF
TRBV28	.	few	TRBJ1-1	TGTGCCAGCAACGAGGGGTATTTCACTGAAGCTTTCTTT	CASNEGYFTEAFF
TRBV7-6	TRBD1	.	TRBJ1-2	TGTGCCAGCAGTAACCTGGACAGGAGCTATGGCTACACCTTC	CASSNLDRSYGYTF
TRBV7-9	.	.	TRBJ2-3	TGTGCCAGCAGCTTAACCATAGGCGGGGCCCTCACAGATACGCAGTATTTT	CASSLTIGGALTDTQYF
TRBV15	.	.	TRBJ2-5	TGTGCCACCAGCAGAGCCCCCCTCAATAAGCAGTACTTC	CATSRAPLNKQYF
TRBV20-1	.	.	TRBJ2-1	TGCAGTGCTGCCTCCATCACCTACAATGAGCAGTTCTTC	CSAASITYNEQFF
TRBV7-2	TRBD2	.	TRBJ2-1	TGTGCCAGCTTAACAGGGACTAGCGGGAGGGCCTACAATGAGCAGTTCTTC	CASLTGTSGRAYNEQFF
TRBV27	.	many	TRBJ2-7	TGTGCCAGCAGTTTATCCCGCAGGGGCGAGCAGTACTTC	CASSLSRRGEQYF
TRBV7-9	.	.	TRBJ1-1	TGTGCCAGCAGCTTATTCCAGGGAAGGAACACTGAAGCTTTCTTT	CASSLFQGRNTEAFF
TRBV20-1	.	.	TRBJ1-1	TGCAGTGCTAGAGGTAAGGCCGGGGTGAAGGGTGGGTGGAGCACTGAAGCTTTCTTT	CSARGKAGVKGGWSTEAFF
TRBV18	.	few	TRBJ2-7	TGTGCCAGCTCACCGTTACTAGCCGGGAGCTCCTACGAGCAGTACTTC	CASSPLLAGSSYEQYF
TRBV29-1	TRBD2	.	TRBJ2-7	TGCAGCGTTAAAAAACGACTAGCGGGAGTGGGAGAGCAGTACTTC	CSVKKRLAGVGEQYF
TRBV20-1	.	.	TRBJ2-2	TGCAGTGCTAGAGTACCGCGACCCTTGAAGACCGGGGAGCTGTTTTTT	CSARVPRPLKTGELFF
TRBV5-1	TRBD1	.	TRBJ2-3	TGCGCCAGCAGCTTGGCCGGGACAGACGCAGATACGCAGTATTTT	CASSLAGTDADTQYF
TRBV14	TRBD2	.	TRBJ2-4	TGTGCCAGCAGCCAAGATGAGACTAGCGGGGTTAACATTCAGTACTTC	CASSQDETSGVNIQYF
TRBV10-3	TRBD2	many	TRBJ2-1	TGTGCCATCAGTGAGTCGTCGGCTAGCGGGAGAAATGAGCAGTTCTTC	CAISESSASGRNEQFF
TRBV20-1	.	.	TRBJ2-2	TGCAGTGCTAGAGATTTTTTGCGGGGGCAGAACACCGGGGAGCTGTTTTTT	CSARDFLRGQNTGELFF
TRBV27	.	few	TRBJ1-2	TGTGCCAGCAGTTTCAGGGCTGACCTATGGTATGGCTACACCTTC	CASSFRADLWYGYTF
TRBV27	.	.	TRBJ2-3	TGTGCCAGCAGTCCCCCTATCGGGGCCACAGATACGCAGTATTTT	CASSPPIGATDTQYF
TRBV20-1	.	many	TRBJ2-7	TGCAGTGCTAGCGACGGTCCCTACGAGCAGTACTTC	CSASDGPYEQYF
TRBV6-5	TRBD1	many	TRBJ1-5	TGTGCCAGCAGTTACTCAGGACAGGGAGGTCAGCCCCAGCATTTT	CASSYSGQGGQPQHF
TRBV29-1	.	.	TRBJ2-5	TGCAGCGTTGTGGTAGTCGGGACCCAGTACTTC	CSVVVVGTQYF
TRBV7-2	TRBD1	few	TRBJ1-2	TGTGCCAGCAGCTCTCTCACAGACAGGGTTAAGGGCTACACCTTC	CASSSLTDRVKGYTF
TRBV12-5	.	.	TRBJ2-5	TGTGCTAGTGGTCCCATGAAAGGGACGAGGAGGGATGAGCAGTACTTC	CASGPMKGTRRDEQYF
TRBV20-1	.	few	TRBJ2-6	TGCAGTGCCCACTACTCTGGGGCCAACGTCCTGACTTTC	CSAHYSGANVLTF
TRBV4-1	.	many	TRBJ2-5	TGCGCCAGCAGCCAAGGGGTAGGAGAGACCCAGTACTTC	CASSQGVGETQYF
TRBV20-1	.	.	TRBJ2-7	TGCAGTGCTAGAGGGCAGGCCCACGAGCAGTACTTC	CSARGQAHEQYF
TRBV12-3/TRBV12-4	.	.	TRBJ2-2	TGTGCCAGCAGTCCATCCTTGGGGGGCCGGACCGGGGAGCTGTTTTTT	CASSPSLGGRTGELFF
TRBV9	.	.	TRBJ2-3	TGTGCCAGCAGCGGAATATATGGGGGGAACACAGATACGCAGTATTTT	CASSGIYGGNTDTQYF
TRBV20-1	.	.	TRBJ1-4	TGCAGTGCTAGAGGGCGGTCGGGGGGAGAAAAACTGTTTTTT	CSARGRSGGEKLFF
TRBV20-1	TRBD1	.	TRBJ2-5	TGCAGTGCTAGCGTAGACAGGGGGCGAGGGACCCAGTACTTC	CSASVDRGRGTQYF
TRBV12-5	.	few	TRBJ2-7	TGTGCTAGTGGTTTCGGCCTAGCGAATATATACAATGAGCAGTACTTC	CASGFGLANIYNEQYF
TRBV29-1	.	.	TRBJ1-4	TGCAGCGTGGCGGGGAGGGCTACAACTAATGAAAAACTGTTTTTT	CSVAGRATTNEKLFF
TRBV5-1	.	.	TRBJ2-6	TGCGCCAGCAGGAACCTTGGGCACGGGGCCAACGTCCTGACTTTC	CASRNLGHGANVLTF
TRBV12-3/TRBV12-4	TRBD1	.	TRBJ1-6	TGTGCCAGCAGTGGTTCAGGGGGGTCACCCCTCCACTTT	CASSGSGGSPLHF
TRBV20-1	.	.	TRBJ1-1	TGCAGTGCTAGAGATCCGAGGGGGAACACTGAAGCTTTCTTT	CSARDPRGNTEAFF
TRBV4-2	.	.	TRBJ1-2	TGTGCCAGCAGCCAAGATCTGGGCAGGGTCAACTATGGCTACACCTTC	CASSQDLGRVNYGYTF
TRBV6-5	.	.	TRBJ2-5	TGTGCCAGCAGTTACTCGCTGGGTCAGGAGACCCAGTACTTC	CASSYSLGQETQYF
TRBV20-1	TRBD1	.	TRBJ1-2	TGCAGTGCTAGATCCGGGACAGGCCAGACTGACTATGGCTACACCTTC	CSARSGTGQTDYGYTF
TRBV11-2	.	.	TRBJ1-2	TGTGCCAGCAGCTTTTCCCGGGACACTAACTATGGCTACACCTTC	CASSFSRDTNYGYTF
TRBV12-3/TRBV12-4	.	.	TRBJ1-2	TGTGCCAGCAGAGGGGCAGGCCCAGGCTACACCTTC	CASRGAGPGYTF
TRBV11-2	.	few	TRBJ1-6	TGTGCCAGCAGCTTAGGTCAGGGGCGTCCCCTCCACTTT	CASSLGQGRPLHF